These 27 T cell receptor beta chains came from one sample sequenced in a study of blood T cell repertoires in COVID-19. Produced via immunoSEQ multiplex PCR; TCRdb's table is partial and in-frame only. The sample lists some 150,000 clones, about four fifths occurring once. Sequences were obtained from peripheral blood. Receptor source: a man between 60 and 75 years old with acute or convalescent COVID-19.

CDR3 amino acids: CASSPGQGFGELFF. CDR3 in DNA: TGTGCCAGCAGCCCGGGACAGGGGTTCGGGGAGCTGTTTTTT. This chain links TRBV7-9 with TRBJ2-2, with 10 positions matching TRBD1. In germline, CDR1 is SEHNR, CDR2 FQNEAQ (reference sequence). The CDR3 covers 14 residues. V lost 5 bases, J lost 7 bases, and 4 bases stayed unmatched.

This clone was picked up a small number of times. The chain links TRBV10-3 to TRBJ2-7; D possibly corresponds to TRBD1 (6 bases). Germline V gene lookup returns CDR1 ENHRY and CDR2 SYGVKD. CDR3 length equals 12 residues. V was trimmed by 4 bases and J by 7 bases, leaving 11 bases between them. Here the CDR3 DNA reads TGTGCCATCAGTGGGGGGCCTGGAGAGCAGTACTTC. Amino acids: CAISGGPGEQYF.

The rearrangement links TRBV5-4 to TRBJ1-2; D might be TRBD1 (5 bases). CDR1 SGHNT and CDR2 YYREEE come from the germline V gene (reference sequence). With 1 base removed from V and 7 bases from J, the gap between germline ends came to 14 bases. The CDR3 consists of 14 residues. DNA for the CDR3: TGTGCCAGCAGCTTGAACGGGCAGGGCGGTGGCTACACCTTC. This translates into CASSLNGQGGGYTF.

The rearrangement joins TRBV29-1 to TRBJ1-2; D not certain. Germline lookup yields CDR1 SQVTM and CDR2 ANQGSEA. V was clipped by 6 bases and J by 5 bases, with 19 bases between them. This CDR3 comprises 14 residues. CDR3 in amino acids: CSVLGPEPGYGYTF. As DNA, the CDR3 is TGCAGCGTACTAGGACCGGAACCTGGTTATGGCTACACCTTC.

This clone was observed at least ten times. The chain carries TRBV9 and TRBJ2-1; D might be TRBD2 (6 bases). This CDR3 region has 18 residues. V lost 4 bases and J 4 bases, leaving 24 bases between the germline ends. Per germline, CDR1 SGDLS and CDR2 YYNGEE. The CDR3 here is CASSRGVKGGTEYNEQFF. CDR3 DNA: TGTGCCAGCAGCAGAGGGGTGAAAGGCGGGACGGAATACAATGAGCAGTTCTTC.

This clone was counted between two and nine times. The rearrangement links TRBV12-5 to TRBJ2-5; 7 nucleotides agree with TRBD2. CDR3 size: 16 residues. J lost 4 bases, V lost 0 bases, and 8 bases had no gene match. CDR1 and CDR2 from the germline V gene are LGHNT and FRNRAP. As DNA, the CDR3 is TGTGCTAGTGGTTTGGTACACAGCGGGGAGGGAGAGACCCAGTACTTC. Its protein is CASGLVHSGEGETQYF.

This chain connects TRBV12-2 to TRBJ2-3; the table's D call, TRBD1, has no DNA check behind it. TRBV12-2 is marked as a pseudogene. This CDR3 has 16 residues. CDR3 in DNA: TGTGCAAGTCGCAAGGGGACAGGGGGTAGCACAGATACGCAGTATTTT. This sequence encodes CASRKGTGGSTDTQYF.

V gene TRBV28 combines with J gene TRBJ2-5, with TRBD1 matching over 7 bases. The CDR3 consists of 14 residues. CDR1 is MDHEN and CDR2 is SYDVKM in the germline V gene. V dropped 5 bases and J dropped 2; count of bases not matched to a gene: 5. The CDR3 DNA reads as TGTGCCAGCAGTCCAGGGGGAAGACAAGAGACCCAGTACTTC. Its translation: CASSPGGRQETQYF.

The CDR3 loop is CASSKGLSYEQYF. In DNA form, the CDR3 reads TGTGCCAGCAGCAAAGGACTTTCCTACGAGCAGTACTTC. The chain links TRBV4-2 to TRBJ2-7; maybe TRBD2 (5 bases). CDR1 and CDR2 from the germline V gene are LGHNA and YNFKEQ. This CDR3 has 13 residues. With 5 bases removed from V and 1 base from J, the gap between germline ends came to 9 bases.

This chain joins TRBV7-2 and TRBJ2-1; 14 positions match TRBD2. The CDR3 runs 16 residues. Germline CDR1 SGHTA, CDR2 FQGNSA. Trimming took 5 bases from V and 8 from J; bases not matched to a gene: 8. The CDR3 sequence: CASSLWGLAGVHEQFF. The CDR3 coding sequence is TGTGCCAGCAGCCTATGGGGACTAGCGGGGGTCCATGAGCAGTTCTTC.

The V and J genes are TRBV28 and TRBJ1-6; D gene ambiguous. This CDR3 has 12 amino acids. Germline-derived CDR1 and CDR2 are MDHEN and SYDVKM. V was trimmed by 2 bases and J by 9 bases, leaving 5 bases between them. The CDR3 sequence: CASSLIGSPLHF. The DNA of the CDR3 is TGTGCCAGCAGTTTAATCGGTTCACCCCTCCACTTT.

The chain employs TRBV10-3 and TRBJ2-6, with 12 bases lining up with TRBD2. Trimming removed 8 bases from V and 0 bases from J; junction bases left unmatched: 2. CDR1 is ENHRY, CDR2 SYGVKD, per germline. The CDR3 is 16 amino acids. Here the CDR3 reads CAIGTSGFSGANVLTF. The CDR3 DNA reads TGTGCCATCGGGACTAGCGGGTTCTCTGGGGCCAACGTCCTGACTTTC.

J is TRBJ1-1 and V is TRBV4-2; the D gene is possibly TRBD1 (5 bases). CDR3 length: 15 residues. Germline V CDR1 and CDR2: LGHNA, YNFKEQ. The V gene lost 0 bases and the J gene lost 2 bases, with 10 bases spanning the gap. CDR3 sequence (DNA): TGTGCCAGCAGCCAAGATCGGACACTAAACACTGAAGCTTTCTTT. It translates to CASSQDRTLNTEAFF.

V is TRBV5-6 and J is TRBJ1-2; 7 nucleotides line up with TRBD1. V lost 4 bases to trimming and J lost 11 bases; unmatched junction nucleotides: 8. The CDR3 loop spans 12 amino acids. CDR1 is SGHDT and CDR2 is YYEEEE in the germline V gene. DNA for the CDR3: TGTGCCAGCAGCCTAAGACAGGGACCTTACACCTTC. This sequence encodes CASSLRQGPYTF. Based on the CDR3 plus reference TRBV5-6 and TRBJ1-2, the full variable domain is DAGVTQSPTHLIKTRGQQVTLRCSPKSGHDTVSWYQQALGQGPQFIFQYYEEEERQRGNFPDRFSGHQFPNYSSELNVNALLLGDSALYLCASSLRQGPYTFGSGTRLTVV.

In nucleotides, the CDR3 is TGCGCCAGCACCCAGGGAGGGACCAGGAGTGAAAAACTGTTTTTT. Translated, it gives CASTQGGTRSEKLFF. The rearrangement uses TRBV4-1 and TRBJ1-4, with a tentative D call TRBD1 (5 bases). Trimming pared 7 bases from V and 7 bases from J, leaving 19 bases between. Germline CDR1 and CDR2: MGHRA and YSYEKL. This CDR3 comprises 15 residues.

The chain has TRBV2 and TRBJ1-5, with 8 bases fitting TRBD1. This CDR3 has 13 residues. The ends lost 5 bases at V and 10 bases at J; junction bases unmatched: 7. Germline V lookup: CDR1 SNHLY, CDR2 FYNNEI. The DNA for the CDR3 is TGTGCCAGCAGTTTCGGACAGGGCGAACCCCAGCATTTT. Residues: CASSFGQGEPQHF.

J is TRBJ2-1 and V is TRBV20-1; D perhaps matches TRBD2 (5 bases). CDR1 DFQATT and CDR2 SNEGSKA come from the germline V gene (reference sequence). Trimming took off 3 bases at V and 0 bases at J, with 12 bases between the two ends. The CDR3 is 15 residues long. CDR3 sequence: CSASTGISSYNEQFF. The DNA for the CDR3 is TGCAGTGCTAGTACGGGGATTAGCTCCTACAATGAGCAGTTCTTC.

The gene calls are TRBV4-3 and TRBJ1-2; tentatively, D is TRBD1 (6 bases). The CDR3 covers 13 residues. Trimming cost V 4 bases and J 6 bases, with 12 bases left between them. CDR1 and CDR2 from the germline V gene are LGHNA and YSLEER. The chain's CDR3 is CASSPPDRHGYTF. CDR3 bases: TGCGCCAGCAGCCCCCCAGACAGGCATGGCTACACCTTC.

The chain links TRBV9 to TRBJ1-2; D is perhaps TRBD1 (6 bases). Germline CDR1 reads SGDLS; CDR2 reads YYNGEE. This CDR3 comprises 18 residues. Trimming removed 3 bases from V and 1 base from J, with 22 bases in between. The chain's CDR3 is CASSGTSGEHRVNYGYTF. The CDR3 bases are TGTGCCAGCAGCGGAACCTCAGGGGAACACAGGGTTAACTATGGCTACACCTTC.

V gene TRBV10-3 combines with J gene TRBJ2-2, with TRBD1 matching over 7 bases. The CDR3 covers 14 residues. Germline V gene data show CDR1 as ENHRY and CDR2 as SYGVKD. After removal of 9 bases from V and 2 bases from J, the junction contained 6 bases not matched to a gene. The CDR3 spells CAMTGRGNTGELFF. The CDR3 DNA is TGTGCCATGACAGGGAGAGGTAACACCGGGGAGCTGTTTTTT.

The sample holds a few counts of this clone. The chain employs TRBV7-2 and TRBJ2-1; tentative D call: TRBD2 (6 bases). The CDR3 loop spans 13 amino acids. V was cut by 1 base and J by 14 bases, with 15 bases left in between. Germline assignment: CDR1 SGHTA and CDR2 FQGNSA. The CDR3 region has the DNA TGTGCCAGCAGCTTAGTAGGTAGCGGCCCCAAGTTCTTC. The encoded protein is CASSLVGSGPKFF.

This clone was observed a handful of times. The V and J genes are TRBV3-1 (or the pseudogene TRBV3-2) and TRBJ1-1; 8 bases map to TRBD1. Looked up from germline, CDR1 is LGHDT and CDR2 is YNNKEL (reference sequence). This CDR3 comprises 16 residues. The V gene end was trimmed by 4 bases and the J gene end by 0 bases; junction bases not matched to a gene: 7. CDR3 sequence: CASSLYRGVMNTEAFF. DNA for the CDR3: TGTGCCAGCAGCCTTTACAGGGGGGTCATGAACACTGAAGCTTTCTTT.

The V gene is TRBV7-3, the J gene TRBJ2-1; 7 positions match TRBD2. CDR1 is SGHTA, CDR2 FQGTGA, per germline. Trimming took 5 bases from V and 3 from J; bases not matched to a gene: 7. The CDR3 sequence is 15 residues long. This chain's CDR3 is CASSTESGDYNEQFF. DNA for the CDR3: TGTGCCAGCAGCACGGAAAGCGGGGACTACAATGAGCAGTTCTTC.

The V and J genes are TRBV7-2 and TRBJ2-3; 7 positions match TRBD2. Germline CDR1 reads SGHTA; CDR2 reads FQGNSA. V was pared by 5 bases and J by 7 bases, with 9 bases of the junction left unmatched. The CDR3 runs 14 residues. CDR3 DNA: TGTGCCAGCAGCCACGGGACTACTCGGAATACGCAGTATTTT. Its translation is CASSHGTTRNTQYF.

This sequence joins TRBV18 and TRBJ2-5; a possible D gene is TRBD1 (5 bases). The germline CDR1 and CDR2 sequences are KGHSH and LQKENI. The CDR3 is 14 amino acids. Trimming shortened V by 3 bases and J by 5 bases, and 13 bases separated the two germline ends. For the CDR3, the DNA is TGTGCCAGCTCACCCGGGCAGGGCTCGGAGACCCAGTACTTC. Translation gives CASSPGQGSETQYF.

The chain employs TRBV2 and TRBJ2-3; 10 bases are a match to TRBD2. Per germline, CDR1 SNHLY and CDR2 FYNNEI. The CDR3 runs to 15 residues. V gave up 6 bases and J gave up 6 bases; unmatched junction bases: 9. The CDR3 reads CASSGALAGVDTQYF. The CDR3 DNA is TGTGCCAGCAGCGGGGCTCTAGCGGGAGTCGATACGCAGTATTTT.

The chain has TRBV4-2 and TRBJ1-4; D ambiguous. V was shortened by 0 bases and J by 13 bases, with 18 bases between the two germline ends. This CDR3 has 15 amino acids. Germline assignment: CDR1 LGHNA and CDR2 YNFKEQ. In DNA form, the CDR3 reads TGTGCCAGCAGCCAAGATCTAGCGGGCCTTATTAGACTGTTTTTT. Its translation: CASSQDLAGLIRLFF.